The T cell receptor beta chain under discussion was sequenced for a study of blood T cell repertoires in COVID-19. In the study overall: Samples representing acute and convalescent COVID-19 were sourced from the United States, Italy and Spain. From T cells, B-cell-depleted T cells, or PBMCs came the material, which was cDNA or gDNA.

In the authors' methods: Reference gene primers were amplified, and this amplification served to estimate nucleated cell counts. Produced via immunoSEQ multiplex PCR; TCRdb's table is partial and in-frame only. V and J calls plus clone size are reproduced from that table; the DNA served to infer D and trimming. The table shows around 170,000 clones, with around 89% occurring only once. The germline V gene has CDR1 LGHDT and CDR2 YNNKEL (reference sequence). The length of the CDR3 is 16 residues. V was clipped by 1 base and J by 8 bases; unmatched bases: 6. This clone has just one count. The rearrangement joins TRBV3-1 (or the pseudogene TRBV3-2) to TRBJ2-1, with 12 bases that match TRBD2. The specimen was peripheral blood. The sequence was obtained from a man aged 60 to 69 with acute or convalescent COVID-19. The CDR3 nucleotides are TGTGCCAGCAGCCAAGCTAGCGGGGGGGCCAGGGATGAGCAGTTCTTC. It specifies CASSQASGGARDEQFF.